This T cell receptor (beta chain) was obtained from a study of blood T cell repertoires in COVID-19. Turning to the study itself: Spain, Italy and the United States supplied samples that represented acute and convalescent COVID-19. From T cells, B-cell-depleted T cells, or PBMCs came the material, which was cDNA or gDNA.

In the study's own analysis: Amplifying reference gene primers gave estimates of nucleated cell counts. Assay: immunoSEQ multiplex PCR; the TCRdb copy retains only in-frame clones and omits some. D and trimming were read from the DNA, whereas the V and J calls and clone size are those reported in that table. The sample shows over 100,000 clones, roughly four fifths of them seen only once. The CDR3 spans 15 residues. Germline values: CDR1 MNHEY, CDR2 SVGEGT. Trimming at V came to 5 bases and at J to 5 bases, leaving 6 bases not matched to a gene. The receptor comes from a man aged 60 to 75 with acute or convalescent COVID-19. Specimen: peripheral blood. The chain has TRBV6-2 or TRBV6-3 and TRBJ1-5; 10 bases map to TRBD1. CDR3 coding DNA: TGTGCCAGCAGTCCGGGACAGGGGTTCTATCAGCCCCAGCATTTT. Translated, it gives CASSPGQGFYQPQHF.